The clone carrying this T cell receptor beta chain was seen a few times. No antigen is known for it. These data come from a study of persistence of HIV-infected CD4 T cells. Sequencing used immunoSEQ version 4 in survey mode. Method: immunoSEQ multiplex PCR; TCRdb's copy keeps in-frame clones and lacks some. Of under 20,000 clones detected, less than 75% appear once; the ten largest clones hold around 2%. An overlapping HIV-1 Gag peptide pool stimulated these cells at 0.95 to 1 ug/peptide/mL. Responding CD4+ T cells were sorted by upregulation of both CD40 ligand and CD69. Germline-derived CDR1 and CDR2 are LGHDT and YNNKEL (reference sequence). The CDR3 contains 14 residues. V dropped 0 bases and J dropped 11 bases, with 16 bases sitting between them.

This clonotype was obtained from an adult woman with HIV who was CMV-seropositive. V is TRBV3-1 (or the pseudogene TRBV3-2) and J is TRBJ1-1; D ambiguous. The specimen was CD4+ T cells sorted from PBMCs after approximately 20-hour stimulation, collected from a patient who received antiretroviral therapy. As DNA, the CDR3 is TGTGCCAGCAGCCAAGATTCGGATAGGACGCGGGCTTTCTTT. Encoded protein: CASSQDSDRTRAFF.